This T cell receptor (beta chain) was obtained from a study of cytomegalovirus exposure and HLA in healthy donors. Study-wide results and caveats: It was assumed in the presence/absence analyses that sequencing depth was roughly uniform across donors.

A word on this clone: The antigen is unknown.

The primer mix had 60 Vbeta and 13 Jbeta primers. Generated by immunoSEQ multiplex PCR, the TCRdb table keeps only in-frame clones and is missing some. The sample contains around 130,000 clones, roughly 79% of which appear only once. Germline CDR1 SGHAT, CDR2 FQNNGV. Trimming removed 7 bases from V and 6 bases from J; junction bases left unmatched: 7. The CDR3 sequence is 14 residues long. The chain joins TRBV11-2 to TRBJ2-7; 12 positions match TRBD1. The sequence came from a boy between 2 and 10 years old in good health and CMV-seronegative. The sequencing sample was made of PBMCs. CDR3 bases: TGTGCCAGCACCTCCGGGACAGGGGGCGTCGAGCAGTACTTC. It yields the protein CASTSGTGGVEQYF.